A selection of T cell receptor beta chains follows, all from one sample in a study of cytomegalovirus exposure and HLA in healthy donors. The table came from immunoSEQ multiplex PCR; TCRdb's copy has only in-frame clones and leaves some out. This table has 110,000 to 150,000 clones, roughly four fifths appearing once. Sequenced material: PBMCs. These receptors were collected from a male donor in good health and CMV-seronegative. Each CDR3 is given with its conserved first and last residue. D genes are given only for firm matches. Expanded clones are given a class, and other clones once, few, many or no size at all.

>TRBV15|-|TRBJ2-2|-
CATSRRRSDSTNTGELFF
TGTGCCACCAGCAGACGACGATCGGACAGCACGAACACCGGGGAGCTGTTTTTT
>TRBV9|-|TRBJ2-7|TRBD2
CASSVGGLAGEGQYF
TGTGCCAGCAGCGTAGGTGGACTAGCGGGAGAAGGTCAGTACTTC
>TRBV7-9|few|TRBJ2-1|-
CASSLSDEQFF
TGTGCCAGCAGCTTATCCGATGAGCAGTTCTTC
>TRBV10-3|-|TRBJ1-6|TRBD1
CAISEGTGFNSPLHF
TGTGCCATCAGTGAAGGGACAGGGTTTAATTCACCCCTCCACTTT
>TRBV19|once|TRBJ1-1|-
CASSIGSTGIEAFF
TGTGCCAGTAGTATTGGGTCCACAGGAATCGAAGCTTTCTTT
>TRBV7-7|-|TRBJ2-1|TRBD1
CASSLAFGDRDNEQFF
TGTGCCAGCAGCTTAGCTTTTGGGGACAGGGACAATGAGCAGTTCTTC
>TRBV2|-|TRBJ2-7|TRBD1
CASSEQQGVYEQYF
TGTGCCAGCAGTGAACAACAGGGGGTCTACGAGCAGTACTTC
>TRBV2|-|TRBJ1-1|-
CASRNRGLNTEAFF
TGTGCCAGCAGGAATCGGGGTTTGAACACTGAAGCTTTCTTT
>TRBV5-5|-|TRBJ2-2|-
CASSLASGELFF
TGTGCCAGCAGCTTGGCGAGCGGGGAGCTGTTTTTT
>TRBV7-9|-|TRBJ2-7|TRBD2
CASSFRLAGDPEQYF
TGTGCCAGCAGCTTCCGACTAGCGGGAGACCCCGAGCAGTACTTC
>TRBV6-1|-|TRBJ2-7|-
CASRDHYEQYF
TGTGCCAGCCGAGATCACTACGAGCAGTACTTC
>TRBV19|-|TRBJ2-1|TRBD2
CASSIGGSLGNEQFF
TGTGCCAGTAGTATAGGCGGGAGCCTGGGAAATGAGCAGTTCTTC
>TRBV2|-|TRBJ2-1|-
CASRSYNEQFF
TGTGCCAGCAGGAGTTACAATGAGCAGTTCTTC
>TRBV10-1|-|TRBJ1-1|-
CASITSEAFF
TGCGCCAGCATCACGAGTGAAGCTTTCTTT
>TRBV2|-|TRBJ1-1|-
CASRGQRGGTEAFF
TGTGCCAGCAGAGGACAGAGGGGTGGCACTGAAGCTTTCTTT
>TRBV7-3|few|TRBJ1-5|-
CASSLLTGSNQPQHF
TGTGCCAGCAGCCTACTCACAGGGAGCAATCAGCCCCAGCATTTT
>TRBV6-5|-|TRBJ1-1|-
CASSYSPDRENTEAFF
TGTGCCAGCAGTTACTCTCCGGACAGAGAGAACACTGAAGCTTTCTTT
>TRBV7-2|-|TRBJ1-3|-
CASSSELGTTGNTIYF
TGTGCCAGCAGCTCCGAGCTCGGGACTACTGGAAACACCATATATTTT
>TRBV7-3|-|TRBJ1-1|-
CASSPTSGGITEAFF
TGTGCCAGCAGCCCTACCTCGGGAGGGATCACTGAAGCTTTCTTT
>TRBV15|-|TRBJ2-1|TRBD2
CATSRRGNNEQFF
TGTGCCACCAGCAGGCGGGGGAACAATGAGCAGTTCTTC
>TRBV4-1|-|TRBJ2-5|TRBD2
CASSQGGSIKTQYF
TGCGCCAGCAGCCAGGGCGGGAGTATAAAGACCCAGTACTTC
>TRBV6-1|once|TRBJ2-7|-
CASRVREAYEQYF
TGTGCCAGCAGGGTCAGGGAGGCCTACGAGCAGTACTTC
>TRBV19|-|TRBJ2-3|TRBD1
CASSIYSGQDTDTQYF
TGTGCCAGTAGTATCTATTCGGGACAGGACACAGATACGCAGTATTTT
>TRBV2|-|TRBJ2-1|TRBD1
CASSEFLTGGQQFF
TGTGCCAGCAGTGAATTCTTAACAGGGGGCCAGCAGTTCTTC
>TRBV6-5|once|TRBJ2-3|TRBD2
CASSYSGGATDTQYF
TGTGCCAGCAGTTACAGCGGGGGGGCCACAGATACGCAGTATTTT
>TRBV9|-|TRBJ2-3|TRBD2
CASSISGGFYTDTQYF
TGTGCCAGCAGTATAAGCGGGGGGTTTTACACAGATACGCAGTATTTT
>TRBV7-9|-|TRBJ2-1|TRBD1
CASSVPGTGNNEQFF
TGTGCCAGCAGCGTTCCGGGGACAGGGAACAATGAGCAGTTCTTC
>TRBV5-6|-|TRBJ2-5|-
CASSLFSGPWETQYF
TGTGCCAGCAGCTTGTTCTCAGGGCCTTGGGAGACCCAGTACTTC
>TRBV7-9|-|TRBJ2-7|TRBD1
CASSPGTGGKLEQYF
TGTGCCAGCAGCCCCGGGACAGGGGGGAAGCTCGAGCAGTACTTC
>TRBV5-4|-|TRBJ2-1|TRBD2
CASSSSGGGDEQFF
TGTGCCAGCAGCTCCAGCGGGGGAGGCGATGAGCAGTTCTTC
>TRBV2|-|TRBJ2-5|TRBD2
CASRRAASGLEETQYF
TGTGCCAGCAGGAGGGCGGCTAGCGGCCTGGAGGAGACCCAGTACTTC
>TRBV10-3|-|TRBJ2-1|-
CAISGGDNEQFF
TGTGCCATCAGTGGGGGAGACAATGAGCAGTTCTTC
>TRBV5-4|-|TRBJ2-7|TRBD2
CASSAGTSGKRGEQYF
TGTGCCAGCAGCGCAGGGACTAGCGGCAAAAGGGGTGAGCAGTACTTC
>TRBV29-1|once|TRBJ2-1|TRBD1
CSAGQTFPYNEQFF
TGCAGCGCGGGACAGACATTTCCCTACAATGAGCAGTTCTTC
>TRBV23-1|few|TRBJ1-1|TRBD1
CASSHLTGGTEAFF
TGCGCCAGCAGTCATCTCACAGGGGGCACTGAAGCTTTCTTT
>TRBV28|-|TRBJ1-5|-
CASSPLSNQPQHF
TGTGCCAGCAGTCCTTTAAGCAATCAGCCCCAGCATTTT
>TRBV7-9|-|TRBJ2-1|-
CASRWFSSYNEQFF
TGTGCCAGCCGCTGGTTCAGCTCCTACAATGAGCAGTTCTTC
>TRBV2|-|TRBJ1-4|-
CAGGPESEKLFF
TGTGCCGGCGGCCCGGAAAGCGAAAAACTGTTTTTT
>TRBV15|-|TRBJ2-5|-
CATSRGYGQETQYF
TGTGCCACCAGCAGAGGGTACGGTCAAGAGACCCAGTACTTC
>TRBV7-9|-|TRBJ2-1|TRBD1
CASSSTRQGAGYNEQFF
TGTGCCAGCAGCTCTACACGACAGGGGGCAGGGTACAATGAGCAGTTCTTC
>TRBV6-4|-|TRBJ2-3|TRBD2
CASSDASGGATDTQYF
TGTGCCAGCAGTGATGCCTCGGGAGGGGCCACAGATACGCAGTATTTT
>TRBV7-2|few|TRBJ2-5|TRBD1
CASSLDRGMETQYF
TGTGCCAGCAGCTTGGACAGGGGGATGGAGACCCAGTACTTC
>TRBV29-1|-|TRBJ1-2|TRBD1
CSVEGTGGNYYGYTF
TGCAGCGTTGAAGGGACAGGGGGCAATTACTATGGCTACACCTTC
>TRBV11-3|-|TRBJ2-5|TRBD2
CASSFSGAGSGAQETQYF
TGTGCCAGCAGCTTCTCAGGAGCCGGTAGCGGGGCCCAAGAGACCCAGTACTTC
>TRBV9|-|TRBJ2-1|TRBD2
CASSVSSPSGRAPEQFF
TGTGCCAGCAGCGTATCGTCCCCTAGCGGGAGGGCCCCTGAGCAGTTCTTC
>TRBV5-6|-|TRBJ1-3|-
CASSAGLLRRSGNTIYF
TGTGCCAGCAGCGCAGGACTACTCAGACGCTCTGGAAACACCATATATTTT
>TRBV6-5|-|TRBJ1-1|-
CASSSAVHRVPTEAFF
TGTGCCAGCAGTTCCGCCGTCCACAGGGTACCCACTGAAGCTTTCTTT
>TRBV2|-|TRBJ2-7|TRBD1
CASSFPTGRASEQYF
TGTGCCAGCAGTTTTCCGACAGGGCGCGCGAGCGAGCAGTACTTC
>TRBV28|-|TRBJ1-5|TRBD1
CASIGQGNQPQHF
TGTGCCAGCATCGGACAGGGAAACCAGCCCCAGCATTTT